Included here is one TCR beta chain sequence, with context. The sample comes from a study of shared T cell receptors in the human thymus. Generated by immunoSEQ multiplex PCR, the TCRdb table keeps only in-frame clones and is missing some. The data hold hundreds of thousands of clones, with about 90% observed a single time. CDR1 MNHNS and CDR2 SASEGT come from the germline V gene. Trimming removed 4 bases from V and 4 bases from J, with 8 bases in between. The CDR3 is made up of 13 amino acids. The sample was also reused in another study, on human thymus T cells.

Sequencing was done on a sample of thymocytes. This clonotype was sampled from a boy under three years old with a congenital heart defect. The chain uses TRBV6-1 and TRBJ1-5; TRBD1 is a possible D gene (5 bases). CDR3 in DNA: TGTGCCAGCAGTGTTACAGGAAATCAGCCCCAGCATTTT. Amino acid sequence: CASSVTGNQPQHF.